The 15 T cell receptor beta chains below all came from one sample that was sequenced in a study of metastatic and nonmetastatic thyroid tumors (dated by TCRdb to between 2020 and 2021). Library construction relied on PCR. TCRdb records Illumina HiSeq 4000 as the sequencer. TCRdb reprocessed the public reads (quality trimming at Q25 with fastp, clone calling with MiXCR) and kept in-frame beta chains. This sample gives some 46,000 clones in total; 24% of them show up just once. The top ten clones comprise more than 3% of the sample. Before undergoing thyroid surgery, none of the patients had been given any kind of treatment. The sample was blood. The receptor set was obtained from a male donor with papillary thyroid cancer or a benign thyroid nodule (not recorded which). Some clones in this sample may be carry-over from other donors' samples.

This clone appeared many times. This chain uses TRBV19 with TRBJ2-7, with 9 bases lining up with TRBD2. The CDR3 is 14 residues long. Germline values: CDR1 LNHDA, CDR2 SQIVND (reference sequence). With V trimmed by 2 bases and J by 7 bases, 6 bases remained unmatched. The CDR3 region is CASSISALAGEQYF. DNA of the CDR3: TGTGCCAGTAGTATATCGGCCCTAGCGGGGGAGCAGTACTTC.

The V and J genes are TRBV5-1 and TRBJ1-2; the match to TRBD1 covers 8 bases. J gave up 5 bases and V 3 bases, and 9 bases lay outside the gene matches. This CDR3 is built from 15 residues. Germline V CDR1 and CDR2: SGHRS, YFSETQ. CDR3 in amino acids: CASSSVVGTGYGYTF. CDR3 bases: TGCGCCAGCAGCTCAGTAGTCGGGACAGGTTATGGCTACACCTTC.

This clone is labeled medium-sized. The rearrangement joins TRBV7-8 to TRBJ2-2, with TRBD2 matching 14 bases. The CDR3 is 19 amino acids. The germline V gene encodes CDR1 SGHVS and CDR2 FQNEAQ. Trimming at V came to 5 bases and at J to 0 bases, leaving 8 bases not matched to a gene. CDR3 sequence reads: CASSPRLAGGPTNTGELFF. The CDR3 region has the DNA TGTGCCAGCAGCCCACGACTAGCGGGAGGGCCTACGAACACCGGGGAGCTGTTTTTT.

Many counts were recorded for this clone. V and J are TRBV12-3 or TRBV12-4 and TRBJ2-5; 7 bases are shared with TRBD1. The CDR3 runs 14 residues. V shed 5 bases, J shed 1 base, and the junction held 4 bases outside the gene matches. CDR3 residues: CASSPWTGQETQYF. The CDR3 DNA reads as TGTGCCAGCAGTCCTTGGACAGGCCAAGAGACCCAGTACTTC.

V and J are TRBV6-1 and TRBJ2-7; perhaps D is TRBD1 or TRBD2 (5 bases each). Trimming took off 5 bases at V and 5 bases at J, with 10 bases between the two ends. Germline values: CDR1 MNHNS, CDR2 SASEGT. The CDR3 length is 12 residues. CDR3 sequence (DNA): TGTGCCAGCAGTCGGGACCCCAACGAGCAGTACTTC. It encodes CASSRDPNEQYF.

This clone has a handful of counts. The chain employs TRBV12-3 or TRBV12-4 and TRBJ2-3; 10 nucleotides align to TRBD2. CDR3 length: 15 residues. Unmatched junction bases numbered 5, after V lost 6 bases and J lost 2 bases. DNA for the CDR3: TGTGCCAGCAGCCGGACTAGCGGAAACACAGATACGCAGTATTTT. Translating it yields CASSRTSGNTDTQYF.

This clone was found a few times. Relative to the germline gene, one junction end is altered; a read error may explain this. J is TRBJ2-7 and V is TRBV2, with 11 bases identical to TRBD2. This CDR3 has 15 residues. The germline CDR1 and CDR2 sequences are SNHLY and FYNNEI. Here the CDR3 reads CAISPTSGVSYEQYF. The CDR3 DNA reads as TGTGCCATCAGTCCGACTAGCGGGGTTTCCTACGAGCAGTACTTC.

This clone was observed many times. CDR3 loop: CASSPDLSTDTQYF. The CDR3, as DNA: TGTGCCAGCTCACCAGACCTTTCCACAGATACGCAGTATTTT. This chain connects TRBV18 to TRBJ2-3, with no clear D. Trimming cost V 2 bases and J 2 bases, with 8 bases left between them. Germline values: CDR1 KGHSH, CDR2 LQKENI. This CDR3 is 14 amino acids long.

This chain connects TRBV6-1 to TRBJ2-5; 7 bases map to TRBD1. Per the germline V gene, CDR1 is MNHNS and CDR2 is SASEGT. This CDR3 has 14 residues. V dropped 5 bases and J dropped 3; count of bases not matched to a gene: 6. CDR3: CASSTDRWEETQYF. CDR3 bases: TGTGCCAGCAGTACGGACAGGTGGGAAGAGACCCAGTACTTC.

On this clone itself: A read error may explain this, as a much larger clone is one base away. The chain employs TRBV4-2 and TRBJ2-7, with 9 positions matching TRBD2. The last part of the DNA fits TRBJ2-5 better; the J call may be wrong. CDR1 and CDR2 from the germline V gene are LGHNA and YNFKEQ. The CDR3 runs to 15 residues. For the CDR3, the DNA is TGTGCCAGCAGCCCATCGCCTAGCGGGAAAGAGACCCAGTACTTC. Residues: CASSPSPSGKETQYF.

The rearrangement links TRBV6-2 or TRBV6-3 to TRBJ2-3, with 12 positions matching TRBD2. The CDR3 contains 19 residues. J lost 5 bases, V lost 0 bases, and 12 bases had no gene match. Per germline, CDR1 MNHEY and CDR2 SVGEGT. The CDR3 nucleotides read TGTGCCAGCAGTTACTCCGGACTAGCGGGACTCCCCGTGATAGATACGCAGTATTTT. Translated: CASSYSGLAGLPVIDTQYF.

This clone appeared many times. This chain uses TRBV12-5 with TRBJ2-1; D is uncertain. The germline V gene has CDR1 LGHNT and CDR2 FRNRAP. This CDR3 has 14 residues. The V end was cut by 5 bases, the J end by 5 bases, with 13 bases between. In DNA, the CDR3 is TGTGCTAGTGGTCCCGCAGGTGAGAACAATGAGCAGTTCTTC. Its protein is CASGPAGENNEQFF.

On this clone itself: At one end, the junction sequence differs from germline, possibly due to a read error. CDR3 region: CATSFQHQHF. Written as DNA, the CDR3 is TGTGCAACCAGTTTTCAGCACCAGCATTTT. This chain connects TRBV24-1 to TRBJ1-5; no definite D call. The germline gives CDR1 KGHDR, CDR2 SFDVKD. The CDR3 spans 10 residues.

This clone was observed at least ten times. The chain employs TRBV5-4 and TRBJ2-7, with D possibly called TRBD1 or TRBD2 (5 bases each). V was pared by 6 bases and J by 6 bases, with 16 bases between. Looked up from germline, CDR1 is SGHNT and CDR2 is YYREEE (reference sequence). The CDR3 spans 13 residues. The CDR3 here is CASMGDDRSEQYF. DNA of the CDR3: TGTGCCAGCATGGGGGACGACCGCTCCGAGCAGTACTTC.

The chain combines TRBV4-1 with TRBJ2-7, with 7 bases matching TRBD1. This CDR3 comprises 14 residues. From germline, CDR1 is MGHRA and CDR2 YSYEKL. Trimming at V came to 4 bases and at J to 2 bases, leaving 5 bases not matched to a gene. CDR3 region: CASSPHGTAYEQYF. CDR3 sequence (DNA): TGCGCCAGCAGCCCGCACGGGACAGCCTACGAGCAGTACTTC.